This T cell receptor beta chain was recorded in a study of shared clonotypes between healthy human individuals. Germline CDR1 and CDR2: SEHNR and FQNEAQ (reference sequence). With 5 bases removed from V and 4 bases from J, the gap between germline ends came to 11 bases. CDR3 length: 13 amino acids. Assay used: immunoSEQ multiplex PCR; TCRdb lists only in-frame clones, some missing. This sample has 2 million to 2.5 million clones, with approximately 90% found just once. The sequenced sample was naive CD4+ T cells from PBMCs. Described subset: CD45RA+ positively selected. The sequence was collected from a man aged 18 to 35 in good health. Some clones in this sample may be carry-over from other donors' samples. The V and J genes are TRBV7-9 and TRBJ1-2; D perhaps matches TRBD1 (5 bases). In DNA form, the CDR3 reads TGTGCCAGCAGCCCAGGGCAAGTCTATGGCTACACCTTC. Translating gives CASSPGQVYGYTF.